This T cell receptor (beta chain) was found in a study of blood T cell repertoires in COVID-19. Study-wide context: COVID-19 samples collected from the United States, Italy and Spain covered acute and convalescent phases. T cells, B-cell-depleted T cells, or PBMCs supplied cDNA or gDNA.

Germline lookup yields CDR1 SGDLS and CDR2 YYNGEE. Trimming removed 3 bases from V and 9 bases from J, with 16 bases in between. This CDR3 contains 15 residues. Under the authors' procedure: Reference gene primer amplification gave nucleated cell count estimates. The assay was immunoSEQ multiplex PCR, and TCRdb's table has in-frame clones only and misses some. The V and J calls and the clone size are those of that table, but D and trimming were determined from the DNA. The repertoire includes around 29,000 clones, roughly 88% of them detected once, and around 6.2% sits in the top ten. This sequence originates from a human donor in a cohort sampled during active COVID-19. Sequencing was carried out using peripheral blood. J is TRBJ1-6 and V is TRBV9; D is undetermined. CDR3: CASSEAPGSGSPLHF. The CDR3 DNA reads as TGTGCCAGCAGCGAGGCCCCGGGATCGGGTTCACCCCTCCACTTT.